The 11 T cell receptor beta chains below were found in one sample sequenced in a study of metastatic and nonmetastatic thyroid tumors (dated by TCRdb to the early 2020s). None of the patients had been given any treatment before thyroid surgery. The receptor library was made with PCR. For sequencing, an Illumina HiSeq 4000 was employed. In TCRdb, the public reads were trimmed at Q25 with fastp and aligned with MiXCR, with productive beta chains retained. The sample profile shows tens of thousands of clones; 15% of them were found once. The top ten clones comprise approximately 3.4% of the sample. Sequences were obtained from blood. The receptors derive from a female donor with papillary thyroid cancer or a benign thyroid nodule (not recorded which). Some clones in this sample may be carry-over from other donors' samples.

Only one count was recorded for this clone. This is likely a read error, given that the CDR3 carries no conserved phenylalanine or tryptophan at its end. This CDR3 is CASSAGWGRAEQYI. The CDR3 coding sequence is TGTGCCAGCAGTGCAGGTTGGGGACGAGCCGAGCAGTACATC. This sequence joins TRBV6-1 and TRBJ2-7, with D possibly being TRBD1 or TRBD2 (5 bases each). The germline V gene has CDR1 MNHNS and CDR2 SASEGT. The CDR3 loop spans 14 amino acids. Trimming left V 4 bases short and J 6 bases short, with 16 bases between.

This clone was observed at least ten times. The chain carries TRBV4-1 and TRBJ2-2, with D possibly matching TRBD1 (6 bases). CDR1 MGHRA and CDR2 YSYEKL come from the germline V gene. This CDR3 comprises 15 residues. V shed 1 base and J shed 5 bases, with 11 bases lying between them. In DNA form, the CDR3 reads TGCGCCAGCAGCCAAGTCTCCGACAGGACCGGGGAGCTGTTTTTT. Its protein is CASSQVSDRTGELFF.

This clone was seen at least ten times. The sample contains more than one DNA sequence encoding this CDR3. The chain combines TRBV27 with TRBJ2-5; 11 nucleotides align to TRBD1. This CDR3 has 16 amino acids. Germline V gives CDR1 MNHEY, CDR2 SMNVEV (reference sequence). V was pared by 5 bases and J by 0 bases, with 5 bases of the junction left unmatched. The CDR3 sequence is CASSPRDRGNQETQYF. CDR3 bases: TGTGCCAGCAGTCCCAGGGACAGGGGGAACCAAGAGACCCAGTACTTC.

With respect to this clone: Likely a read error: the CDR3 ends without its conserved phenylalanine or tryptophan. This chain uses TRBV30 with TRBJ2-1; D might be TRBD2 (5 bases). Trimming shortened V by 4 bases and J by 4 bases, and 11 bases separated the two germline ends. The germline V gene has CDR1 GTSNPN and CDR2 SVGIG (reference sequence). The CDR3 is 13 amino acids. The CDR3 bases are TGTGCCTGGATGGACGGACTGTACAATGAGCAGTTCCTC. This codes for CAWMDGLYNEQFL.

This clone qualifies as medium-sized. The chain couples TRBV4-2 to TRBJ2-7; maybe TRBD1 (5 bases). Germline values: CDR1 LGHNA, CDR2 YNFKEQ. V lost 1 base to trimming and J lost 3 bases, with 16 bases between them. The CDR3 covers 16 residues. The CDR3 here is CASSQGSGKGSYEQYF. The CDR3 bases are TGTGCCAGCAGCCAAGGGTCAGGGAAGGGAAGCTACGAGCAGTACTTC.

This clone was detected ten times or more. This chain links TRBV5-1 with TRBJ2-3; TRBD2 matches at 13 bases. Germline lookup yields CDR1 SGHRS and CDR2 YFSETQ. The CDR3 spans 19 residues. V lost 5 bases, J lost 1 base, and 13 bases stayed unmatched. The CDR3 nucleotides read TGCGCCAGCAGACAGACCACTAGCGGGAGGGCCCCTGGCACAGATACGCAGTATTTT. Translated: CASRQTTSGRAPGTDTQYF.

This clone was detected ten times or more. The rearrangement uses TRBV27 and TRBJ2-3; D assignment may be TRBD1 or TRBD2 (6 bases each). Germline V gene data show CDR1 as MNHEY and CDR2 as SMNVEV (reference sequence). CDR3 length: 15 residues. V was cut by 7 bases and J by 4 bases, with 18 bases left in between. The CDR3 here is CASTKRGVGADTQYF. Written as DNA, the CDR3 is TGTGCCAGCACCAAGAGGGGGGTCGGGGCAGATACGCAGTATTTT.

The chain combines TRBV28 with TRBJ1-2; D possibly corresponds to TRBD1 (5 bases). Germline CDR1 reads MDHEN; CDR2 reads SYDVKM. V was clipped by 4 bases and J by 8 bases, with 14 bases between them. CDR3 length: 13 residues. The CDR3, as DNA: TGTGCCAGCAGTTCTCGCCAGGGAGGCGGCTACACCTTC. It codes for CASSSRQGGGYTF.

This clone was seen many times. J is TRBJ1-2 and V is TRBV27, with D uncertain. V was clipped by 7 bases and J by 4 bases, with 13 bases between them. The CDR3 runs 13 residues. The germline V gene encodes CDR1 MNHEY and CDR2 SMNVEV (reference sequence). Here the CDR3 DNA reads TGTGCCAGCAAAGTTTCACAGAGCTATGGCTACACCTTC. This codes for CASKVSQSYGYTF.

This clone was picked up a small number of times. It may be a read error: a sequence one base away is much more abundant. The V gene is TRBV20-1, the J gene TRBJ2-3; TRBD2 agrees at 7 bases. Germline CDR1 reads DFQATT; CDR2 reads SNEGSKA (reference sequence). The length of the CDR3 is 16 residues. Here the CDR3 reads CSARTTWAGAADTRYF. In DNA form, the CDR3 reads TGCAGTGCTAGAACGACCTGGGCGGGAGCCGCAGATACGCGGTATTTT.

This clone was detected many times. The DNA for the CDR3 is TGTGCCAGCAGCGTAGGACAGGGCTACAATGAGCAGTTCTTC. This gives the protein CASSVGQGYNEQFF. This sequence joins TRBV9 and TRBJ2-1; 7 bases map to TRBD1. The CDR3 sequence is 14 residues long. The V gene's germline CDR1 is SGDLS and CDR2 YYNGEE. Trimming at V came to 0 bases and at J to 3 bases, leaving 0 bases not matched to a gene.